Presented here are 2 T cell receptor beta chains from one specimen sequenced in a study of identical twins. Using its own MiXCR run on the 5' RACE reads, TCRdb lists one record per CDR3 protein. Among about 200,000 distinct CDR3 sequences listed, 15% to 20% were seen once. The data also belong to a second study, concerning T cells expressing NK-cell markers.

The specimen was CD8+ T cells sorted from blood. The receptors originated from a woman aged 18-35 years in good health.

This clonotype was picked up many times. V and J are TRBV7-2 and TRBJ2-1; 7 bases line up with TRBD2. The V gene end was trimmed by 5 bases and the J gene end by 2 bases; junction bases not matched to a gene: 6. The CDR3 is made up of 15 amino acids. CDR1 is SGHTA, CDR2 FQGNSA, per germline. In nucleotides, the CDR3 is TGTGCCAGCAGCGCTGATGGACTAGCCTACAATGAGCAGTTCTTC. The encoded protein is CASSADGLAYNEQFF.

The chain recombines TRBV11-1 with TRBJ1-1; unclear D gene. Trimming stripped 8 bases from V and 3 bases from J, with 16 bases between. This CDR3 spans 14 amino acids. The germline V gene encodes CDR1 SGHAT and CDR2 FQDESV (reference sequence). The CDR3 DNA reads as TGTGCCAGCCCAGCTTTTGGGGTTGACACTGAAGCTTTCTTT. It translates to CASPAFGVDTEAFF.